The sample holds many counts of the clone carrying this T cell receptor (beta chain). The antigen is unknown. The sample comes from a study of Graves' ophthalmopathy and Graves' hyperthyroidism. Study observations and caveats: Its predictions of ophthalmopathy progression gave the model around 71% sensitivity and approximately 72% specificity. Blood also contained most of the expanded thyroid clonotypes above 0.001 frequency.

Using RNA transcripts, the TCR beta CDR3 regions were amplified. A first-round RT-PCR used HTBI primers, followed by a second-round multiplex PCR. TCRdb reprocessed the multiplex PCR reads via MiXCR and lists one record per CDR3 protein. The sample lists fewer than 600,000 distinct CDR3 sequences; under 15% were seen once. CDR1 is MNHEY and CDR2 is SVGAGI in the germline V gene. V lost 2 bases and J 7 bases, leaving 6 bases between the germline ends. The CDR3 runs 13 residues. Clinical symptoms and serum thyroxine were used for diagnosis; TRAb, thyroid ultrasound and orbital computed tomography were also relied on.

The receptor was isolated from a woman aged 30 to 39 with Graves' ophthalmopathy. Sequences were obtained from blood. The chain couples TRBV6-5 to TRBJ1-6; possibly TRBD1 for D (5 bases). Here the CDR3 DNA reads TGTGCCAGCAGTTACAGGGACAATTCACCCCTCCACTTT. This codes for CASSYRDNSPLHF.